This T cell receptor (beta chain) comes out of a study of T cells in Graves' hyperthyroidism and ophthalmopathy. The V gene lost 5 bases and the J gene lost 6 bases, with 14 bases spanning the gap. There are 14 residues in the CDR3. Amplification of TCR beta CDR3 regions used RNA as the template. The HTBI set primed first-round TCR CDR3 RT-PCR. TCRdb processed the multiplex PCR reads anew with MiXCR; each CDR3 protein has one entry. Among around 420,000 distinct CDR3 sequences listed, around 14% were seen once. Study findings and constraints: In blood, most of the thyroid clonotypes expanded above 0.001 were also present.

Stable Graves' hyperthyroidism denoted no ophthalmopathy progression over 18 months. Newly diagnosed patients aged 18 to 65 had hyperthyroidism of under 2 months' duration. Remarks on this clonotype: Its target is not known.

The V and J genes are TRBV12-3 or TRBV12-4 and TRBJ2-1; maybe TRBD2 (7 bases). Sequencing was carried out using blood. This clonotype originated in a woman aged 18-35 years with Graves' hyperthyroidism. The CDR3 spells CASSHTGGFNEQFF. In DNA form, the CDR3 reads TGTGCCAGCAGTCACACGGGGGGCTTCAATGAGCAGTTCTTC.